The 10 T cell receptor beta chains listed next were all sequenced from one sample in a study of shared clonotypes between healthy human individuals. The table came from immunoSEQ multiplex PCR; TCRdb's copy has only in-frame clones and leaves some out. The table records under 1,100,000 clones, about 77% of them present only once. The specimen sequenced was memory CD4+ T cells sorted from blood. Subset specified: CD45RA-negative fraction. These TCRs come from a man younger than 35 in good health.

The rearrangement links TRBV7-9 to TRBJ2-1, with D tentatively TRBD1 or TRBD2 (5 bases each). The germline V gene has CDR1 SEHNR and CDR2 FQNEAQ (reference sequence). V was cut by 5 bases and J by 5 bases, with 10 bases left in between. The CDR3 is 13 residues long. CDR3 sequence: CASSRDLDNEQFF. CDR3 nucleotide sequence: TGTGCCAGCAGCCGGGACCTCGACAATGAGCAGTTCTTC.

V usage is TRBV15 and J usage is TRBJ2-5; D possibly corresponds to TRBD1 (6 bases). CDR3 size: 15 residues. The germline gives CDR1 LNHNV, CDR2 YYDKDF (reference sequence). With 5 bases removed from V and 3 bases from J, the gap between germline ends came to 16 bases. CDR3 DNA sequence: TGTGCCACCAGCCAAGGAGACAGGCTTGAAGAGACCCAGTACTTC. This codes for CATSQGDRLEETQYF.

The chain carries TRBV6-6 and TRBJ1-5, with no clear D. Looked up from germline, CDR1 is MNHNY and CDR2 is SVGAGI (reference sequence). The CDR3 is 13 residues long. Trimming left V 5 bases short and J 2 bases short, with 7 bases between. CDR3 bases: TGTGCCAGCAGTCGGGAAGGCAATCAGCCCCAGCATTTT. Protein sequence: CASSREGNQPQHF.

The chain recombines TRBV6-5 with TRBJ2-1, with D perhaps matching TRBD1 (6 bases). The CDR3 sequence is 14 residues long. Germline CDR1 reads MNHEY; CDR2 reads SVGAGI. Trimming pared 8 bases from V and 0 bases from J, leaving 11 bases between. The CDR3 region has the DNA TGTGCCAGCTATAAGGACAGCTCCTACAATGAGCAGTTCTTC. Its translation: CASYKDSSYNEQFF.

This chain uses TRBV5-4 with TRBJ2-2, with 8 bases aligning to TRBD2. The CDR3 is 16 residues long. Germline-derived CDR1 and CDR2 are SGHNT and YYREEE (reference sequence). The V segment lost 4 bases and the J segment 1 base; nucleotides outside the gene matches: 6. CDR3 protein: CASSPRTSGNTGELFF. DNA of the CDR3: TGTGCCAGCAGCCCCCGAACTAGCGGGAACACCGGGGAGCTGTTTTTT.

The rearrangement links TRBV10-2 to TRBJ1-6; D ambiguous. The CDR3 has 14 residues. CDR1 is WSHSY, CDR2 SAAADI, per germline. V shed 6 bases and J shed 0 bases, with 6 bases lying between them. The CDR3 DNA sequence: TGCGCCAGCAGCCTGAGCTCCTATAATTCACCCCTCCACTTT. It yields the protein CASSLSSYNSPLHF.

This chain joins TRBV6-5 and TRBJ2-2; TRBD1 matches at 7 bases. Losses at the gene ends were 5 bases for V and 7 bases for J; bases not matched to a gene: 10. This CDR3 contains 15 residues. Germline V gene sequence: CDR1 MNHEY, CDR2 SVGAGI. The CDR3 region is CASSPSRGQGGELFF. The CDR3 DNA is TGTGCCAGCAGTCCTTCGAGGGGGCAGGGCGGGGAGCTGTTTTTT.

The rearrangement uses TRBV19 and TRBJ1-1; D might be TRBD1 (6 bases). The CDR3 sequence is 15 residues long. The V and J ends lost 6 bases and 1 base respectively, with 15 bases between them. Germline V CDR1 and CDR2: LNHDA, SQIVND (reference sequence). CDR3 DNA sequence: TGTGCCAGTAGGCTTCTGGGACAATCGAACACTGAAGCTTTCTTT. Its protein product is CASRLLGQSNTEAFF.

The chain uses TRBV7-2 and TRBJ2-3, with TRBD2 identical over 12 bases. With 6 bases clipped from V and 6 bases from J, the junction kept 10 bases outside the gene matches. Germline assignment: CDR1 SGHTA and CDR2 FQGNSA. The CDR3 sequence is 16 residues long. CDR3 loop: CASSYASGGARDTQYF. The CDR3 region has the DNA TGTGCCAGCAGTTACGCTAGCGGGGGGGCCAGGGATACGCAGTATTTT.

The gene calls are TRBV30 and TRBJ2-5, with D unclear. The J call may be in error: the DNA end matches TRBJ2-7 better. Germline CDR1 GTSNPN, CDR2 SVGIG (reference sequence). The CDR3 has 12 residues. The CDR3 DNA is TGTGCCTGGGCGATCTCTCGTTACGAGCAGTACTTC. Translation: CAWAISRYEQYF.